This T cell receptor beta chain comes out of a study of blood T cell repertoires in COVID-19. Background on the study: COVID-19 samples, acute and convalescent, were from the United States, Italy and Spain. PBMCs, B-cell-depleted T cells, or T cells were the source of the cDNA or gDNA that made up the material.

Original methodology: Amplification with reference gene primers provided the estimates of nucleated cell counts. Clones were sequenced by immunoSEQ multiplex PCR, and TCRdb holds only the in-frame ones, with some missing. V and J calls and clone size are copied from that table; D and trimming were computed from the DNA. Among some 200,000 clones listed, approximately 87% were seen once. The CDR3 length is 16 residues. V dropped 1 base and J dropped 4; count of bases not matched to a gene: 9. Germline V CDR1 and CDR2: SGHDN, FVKESK. The chain uses TRBV14 and TRBJ2-7; 8 bases line up with TRBD1. Sample: peripheral blood. The sequence came from a woman aged 18-29 years who had recovered from COVID-19. The CDR3 sequence: CASSQAPGQEIYEQYF. CDR3 coding DNA: TGTGCCAGCAGCCAAGCACCGGGACAGGAAATATACGAGCAGTACTTC. Supplemented by reference TRBV14 and TRBJ2-7, the full variable domain reads EAGVTQFPSHSVIEKGQTVTLRCDPISGHDNLYWYRRVMGKEIKFLLHFVKESKQDESGMPNNRFLAERTGGTYSTLKVQPAELEDSGVYFCASSQAPGQEIYEQYFGPGTRLTVT.